This T cell receptor (beta chain) was identified in a study of neurological immune-mediated disorders. This clonotype was counted ten times or more. No antigen is known for it. V was pared by 2 bases and J by 5 bases, with 8 bases of the junction left unmatched. The CDR3 is 15 residues long. Germline CDR1 and CDR2: SGHRS and YFSETQ. Template-switch 5'RACE cDNA synthesis added a 10-nucleotide unique molecular identifier. TCRdb redid the calling of the 5' RACE reads with MiXCR, one entry per CDR3 protein. The sample carries tens of thousands of distinct CDR3 sequences, approximately 16% recorded once. Study-level points and caveats: It was HTLV-1-associated myelopathy that showed the most TCR clonal expansion, while multiple sclerosis showed the least, falling below healthy controls.

Time point reported: technical triplicate 3. For the sorted libraries, 1 million CD4+ or CD8+ T cells were used. Sequencing was performed on CD4+ T cells from blood. The source of this sequence is a female donor with HTLV-1-associated myelopathy (HAM/TSP). The gene calls are TRBV5-1 and TRBJ2-5; 8 nucleotides line up with TRBD1. Written as DNA, the CDR3 is TGCGCCAGCAGCTTCTTAGGACAGGGCGGGGAGACCCAGTACTTC. As protein: CASSFLGQGGETQYF.